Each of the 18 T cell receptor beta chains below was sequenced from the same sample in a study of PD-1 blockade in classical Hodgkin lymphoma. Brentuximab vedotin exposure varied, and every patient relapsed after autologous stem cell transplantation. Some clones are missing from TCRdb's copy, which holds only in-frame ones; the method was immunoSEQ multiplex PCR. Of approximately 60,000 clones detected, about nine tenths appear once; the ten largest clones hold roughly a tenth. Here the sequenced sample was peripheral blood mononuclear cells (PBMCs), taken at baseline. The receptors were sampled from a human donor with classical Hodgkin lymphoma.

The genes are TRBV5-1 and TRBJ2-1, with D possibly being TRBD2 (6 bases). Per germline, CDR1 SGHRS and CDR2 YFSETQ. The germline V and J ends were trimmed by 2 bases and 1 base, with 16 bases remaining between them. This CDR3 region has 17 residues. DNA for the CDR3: TGCGCCAGCAGCTTTAAGGCTAGCGCGAAATCCTACAATGAGCAGTTCTTC. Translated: CASSFKASAKSYNEQFF.

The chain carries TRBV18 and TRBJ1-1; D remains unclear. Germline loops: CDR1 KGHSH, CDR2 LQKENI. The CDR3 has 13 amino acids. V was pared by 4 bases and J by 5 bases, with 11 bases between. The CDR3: CASSQSGWTEAFF. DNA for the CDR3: TGTGCCAGCTCACAATCAGGTTGGACTGAAGCTTTCTTT. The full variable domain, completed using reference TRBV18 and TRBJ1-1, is NAGVMQNPRHLVRRRGQEARLRCSPMKGHSHVYWYRQLPEEGLKFMVYLQKENIIDESGMPKERFSAEFPKEGPSILRIQQVVRGDSAAYFCASSQSGWTEAFFGQGTRLTVV.

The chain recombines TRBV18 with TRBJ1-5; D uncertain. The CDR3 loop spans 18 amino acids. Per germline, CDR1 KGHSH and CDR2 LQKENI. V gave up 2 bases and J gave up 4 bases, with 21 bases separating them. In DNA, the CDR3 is TGTGCCAGCTCACCAATCCCTTACTTGGACGGAAGGAATCAGCCCCAGCATTTT. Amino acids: CASSPIPYLDGRNQPQHF.

The CDR3 bases are TGTGCCAGCAACCGACAGGGGAGCTCCTACAATGAGCAGTTCTTC. Translating gives CASNRQGSSYNEQFF. This sequence joins TRBV9 and TRBJ2-1, with 8 bases lining up with TRBD1. V lost 6 bases and J lost 0; bases outside the gene matches: 5. There are 15 residues in the CDR3. Per germline, CDR1 SGDLS and CDR2 YYNGEE.

In nucleotides, the CDR3 is TGTGCCAGCAGTGACCCAGGACGGGAAGCCAAAAACATTCAGTACTTC. It translates to CASSDPGREAKNIQYF. The rearrangement uses TRBV6-1 and TRBJ2-4; D perhaps matches TRBD2 (5 bases). Trimming removed 3 bases at V and 0 bases at J, with 12 bases between. The CDR3 consists of 16 residues. From germline, CDR1 is MNHNS and CDR2 SASEGT.

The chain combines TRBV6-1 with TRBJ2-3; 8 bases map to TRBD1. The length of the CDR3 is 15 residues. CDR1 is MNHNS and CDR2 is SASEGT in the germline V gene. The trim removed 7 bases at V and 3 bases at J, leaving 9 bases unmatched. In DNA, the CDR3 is TGTGCCAGCAAATCAACAGGGGGTTTGACAGATACGCAGTATTTT. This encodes CASKSTGGLTDTQYF.

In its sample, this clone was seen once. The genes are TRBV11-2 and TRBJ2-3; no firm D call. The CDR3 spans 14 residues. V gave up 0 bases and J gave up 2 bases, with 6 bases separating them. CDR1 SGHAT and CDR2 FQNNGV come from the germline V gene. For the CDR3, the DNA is TGTGCCAGCAGCTTAGATGGGTTCACAGATACGCAGTATTTT. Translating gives CASSLDGFTDTQYF.

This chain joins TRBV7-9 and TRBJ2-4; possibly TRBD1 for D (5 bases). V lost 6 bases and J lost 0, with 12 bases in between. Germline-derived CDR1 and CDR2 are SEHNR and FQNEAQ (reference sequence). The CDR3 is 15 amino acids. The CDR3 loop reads CASSSTALAKNIQYF. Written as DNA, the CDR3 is TGTGCCAGCAGTTCGACAGCCCTAGCCAAAAACATTCAGTACTTC.

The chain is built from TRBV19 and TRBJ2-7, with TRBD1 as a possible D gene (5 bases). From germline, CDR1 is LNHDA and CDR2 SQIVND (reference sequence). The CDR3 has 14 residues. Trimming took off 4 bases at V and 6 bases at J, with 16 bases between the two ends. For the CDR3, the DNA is TGTGCCAGTAGTAAGGGCCAGGGCCTACCCGAGCAGTACTTC. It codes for CASSKGQGLPEQYF.

CDR3 protein: CAWSVPDRGRGDTQYF. CDR3 DNA: TGTGCCTGGAGTGTCCCTGACAGGGGCCGGGGAGATACGCAGTATTTT. The chain has TRBV30 and TRBJ2-3, with 8 bases matching TRBD1. This CDR3 has 16 residues. The ends lost 0 bases at V and 5 bases at J; junction bases unmatched: 10. Per germline, CDR1 GTSNPN and CDR2 SVGIG (reference sequence). Combining the CDR3 with reference TRBV30 and TRBJ2-3 gives the whole variable domain SQTIHQWPATLVQPVGSPLSLECTVEGTSNPNLYWYRQAAGRGLQLLFYSVGIGQISSEVPQNLSASRPQDRQFILSSKKLLLSDSGFYLCAWSVPDRGRGDTQYFGPGTRLTVL.

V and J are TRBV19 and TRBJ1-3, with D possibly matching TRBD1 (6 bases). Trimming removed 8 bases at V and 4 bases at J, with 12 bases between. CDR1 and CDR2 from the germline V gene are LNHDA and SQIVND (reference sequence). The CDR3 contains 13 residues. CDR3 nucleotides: TGTGCCAGTCAACAGGGTTCCGGAAACACCATATATTTT. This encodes CASQQGSGNTIYF.

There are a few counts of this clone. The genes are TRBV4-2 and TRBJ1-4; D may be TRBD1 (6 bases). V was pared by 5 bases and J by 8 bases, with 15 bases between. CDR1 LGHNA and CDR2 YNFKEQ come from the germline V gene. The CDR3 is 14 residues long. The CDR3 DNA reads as TGTGCCAGCAGCGCCGGAGAGGGGGGAGAAAAACTGTTTTTT. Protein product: CASSAGEGGEKLFF.

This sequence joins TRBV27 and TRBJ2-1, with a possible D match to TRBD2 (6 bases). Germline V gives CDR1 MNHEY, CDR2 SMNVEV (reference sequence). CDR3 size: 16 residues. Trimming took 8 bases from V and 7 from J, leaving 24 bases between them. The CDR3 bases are TGTGCCAGCTACCCTACGGGACTCTTAAATGGGAATGAGCAGTTCTTC. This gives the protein CASYPTGLLNGNEQFF.

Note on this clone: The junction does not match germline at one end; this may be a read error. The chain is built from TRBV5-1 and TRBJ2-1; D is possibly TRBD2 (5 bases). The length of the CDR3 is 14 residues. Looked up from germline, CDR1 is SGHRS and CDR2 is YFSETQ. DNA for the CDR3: TGCGCCAGCAGTTTGGGGAACCTAGCCTTTGAGCAGTTCTTC. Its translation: CASSLGNLAFEQFF.

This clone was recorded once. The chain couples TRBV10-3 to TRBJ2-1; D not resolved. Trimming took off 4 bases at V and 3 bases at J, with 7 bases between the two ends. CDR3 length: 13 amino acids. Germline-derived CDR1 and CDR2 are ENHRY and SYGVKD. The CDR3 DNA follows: TGTGCCATCAGTGCTACAATCTACAATGAGCAGTTCTTC. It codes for CAISATIYNEQFF.

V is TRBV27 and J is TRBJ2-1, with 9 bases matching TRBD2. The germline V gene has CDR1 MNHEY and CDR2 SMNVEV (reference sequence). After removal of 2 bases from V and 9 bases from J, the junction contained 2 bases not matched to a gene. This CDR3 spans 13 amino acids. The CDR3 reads CASSLTAGGEQFF. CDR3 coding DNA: TGTGCCAGCAGTTTAACAGCGGGGGGTGAGCAGTTCTTC.

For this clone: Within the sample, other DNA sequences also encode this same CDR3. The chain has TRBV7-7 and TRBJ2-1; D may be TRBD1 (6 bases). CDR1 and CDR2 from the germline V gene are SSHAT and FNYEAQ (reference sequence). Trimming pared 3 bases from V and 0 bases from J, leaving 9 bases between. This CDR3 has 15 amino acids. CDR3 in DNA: TGTGCCAGCAGCTTGTCAGGGGTCTCCTACAATGAGCAGTTCTTC. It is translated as CASSLSGVSYNEQFF.

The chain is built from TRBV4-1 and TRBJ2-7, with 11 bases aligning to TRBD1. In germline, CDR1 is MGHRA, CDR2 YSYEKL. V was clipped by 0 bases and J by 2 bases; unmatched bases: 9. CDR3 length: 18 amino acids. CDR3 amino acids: CASSQEDRGPQRTYEQYF. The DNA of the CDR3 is TGCGCCAGCAGCCAAGAGGACAGGGGGCCGCAAAGAACCTACGAGCAGTACTTC.